Below are 31 T cell receptor beta chains sequenced from a single sample in a study of cytomegalovirus exposure and HLA in healthy donors. Assay: immunoSEQ multiplex PCR; the TCRdb copy retains only in-frame clones and omits some. Of more than 35,000 clones detected, approximately 92% appear once; the ten largest clones hold about 3.1%. Input material: PBMCs. The receptors come from a man aged 18 to 29 in good health and CMV-seronegative.

The genes are TRBV7-9 and TRBJ2-1, with D maybe TRBD2 (6 bases). CDR1 and CDR2 (germline): SEHNR, FQNEAQ (reference sequence). This CDR3 region has 15 residues. V lost 5 bases and J 8 bases, leaving 19 bases between the germline ends. The DNA for the CDR3 is TGTGCCAGCAGCCCCCGCGGTGAGCGGGTCGATGAGCAGTTCTTC. Encoded protein: CASSPRGERVDEQFF.

The V and J genes are TRBV25-1 and TRBJ2-3, with 12 bases fitting TRBD2. Trimming removed 6 bases from V and 4 bases from J; junction bases left unmatched: 8. The CDR3 has 16 amino acids. CDR1 MGHDK and CDR2 SYGVNS come from the germline V gene. The CDR3 protein is CASSQTSGSSSDTQYF. CDR3 DNA sequence: TGTGCCAGCAGCCAGACTAGCGGGAGTTCCTCAGATACGCAGTATTTT.

The chain recombines TRBV19 with TRBJ2-5; D is perhaps TRBD1 (5 bases). This CDR3 has 15 residues. CDR1 is LNHDA, CDR2 SQIVND, per germline (reference sequence). V gave up 0 bases and J gave up 2 bases, with 10 bases separating them. The CDR3 sequence is CASSIDRTSQETQYF. The CDR3 nucleotides read TGTGCCAGTAGTATAGATAGGACATCTCAAGAGACCCAGTACTTC.

J is TRBJ1-5 and V is TRBV27, with TRBD1 matching 9 bases. This CDR3 has 17 residues. Germline lookup yields CDR1 MNHEY and CDR2 SMNVEV (reference sequence). Germline trimming cut 5 bases from V and 6 bases from J; bases unmatched to any gene: 14. CDR3 loop: CASSTRLDRGGGQPQHF. Written as DNA, the CDR3 is TGTGCCAGCAGTACTCGTTTGGACAGGGGAGGAGGTCAGCCCCAGCATTTT.

The V call is TRBV19, the J call TRBJ1-1; 10 nucleotides line up with TRBD1. Trimming removed 5 bases from V and 1 base from J; junction bases left unmatched: 16. The CDR3 consists of 19 residues. In germline, CDR1 is LNHDA, CDR2 SQIVND (reference sequence). The CDR3 nucleotides are TGTGCCAGTAGTTTTAGGGTAGGGACAGGGGCATTCCCGAACACTGAAGCTTTCTTT. Protein sequence: CASSFRVGTGAFPNTEAFF.

The genes are TRBV5-1 and TRBJ2-1; 7 bases are a match to TRBD2. The germline CDR1 and CDR2 sequences are SGHRS and YFSETQ. V trimming: 4 bases; J trimming: 6 bases; junction bases outside the gene matches: 13. The CDR3 spans 16 residues. DNA for the CDR3: TGCGCCAGCAGCCCGAACTCGATGGGACTATCCAATGAGCAGTTCTTC. This sequence encodes CASSPNSMGLSNEQFF.

This chain links TRBV6-6 with TRBJ2-2; 9 bases are shared with TRBD2. The CDR3 is made up of 14 amino acids. The V gene end was trimmed by 6 bases and the J gene end by 7 bases; junction bases not matched to a gene: 6. Germline CDR1 reads MNHNY; CDR2 reads SVGAGI (reference sequence). The DNA for the CDR3 is TGTGCCAGCAGAGCGGCGGGGGGGCGCGGGGAGCTGTTTTTT. As protein: CASRAAGGRGELFF.

The rearrangement uses TRBV6-5 and TRBJ1-1; TRBD1 might be the D (6 bases). This CDR3 spans 13 amino acids. V lost 6 bases and J lost 1, with 9 bases in between. The germline CDR1 and CDR2 sequences are MNHEY and SVGAGI. The chain's CDR3 is CASRETGNTEAFF. CDR3 bases: TGTGCCAGCAGAGAGACAGGGAACACTGAAGCTTTCTTT.

This clone was recorded once. The chain couples TRBV5-1 to TRBJ1-4; D gene ambiguous. The CDR3 loop spans 12 amino acids. The germline gives CDR1 SGHRS, CDR2 YFSETQ. V was shortened by 5 bases and J by 8 bases, with 10 bases between the two germline ends. The CDR3 nucleotides read TGCGCCAGCAGGGTGGCGGGGGAAAAACTGTTTTTT. The encoded protein is CASRVAGEKLFF.

This rearrangement joins TRBV5-1 to TRBJ2-7, with 11 bases fitting TRBD1. The CDR3 runs 14 residues. Germline loops: CDR1 SGHRS, CDR2 YFSETQ. J was trimmed by 6 bases and V by 4 bases; bases with no gene match: 6. The CDR3 DNA is TGCGCCAGCAGCCCCGGGACAGGGGGGGTCGAGCAGTACTTC. Translated: CASSPGTGGVEQYF.

This chain links TRBV27 with TRBJ2-7, with D maybe TRBD1 (6 bases). Germline loops: CDR1 MNHEY, CDR2 SMNVEV (reference sequence). The CDR3 is 14 amino acids. V gave up 3 bases and J gave up 1 base, with 10 bases separating them. DNA for the CDR3: TGTGCCAGCAGTTTGTCAGGGGCATCCTACGAGCAGTACTTC. It encodes CASSLSGASYEQYF.

This clone was counted between two and nine times. J is TRBJ1-1 and V is TRBV30, with unresolved D. The V end lost 0 bases, the J end lost 0 bases, and 11 bases lay between the germline ends. The CDR3 covers 15 residues. Per the germline V gene, CDR1 is GTSNPN and CDR2 is SVGIG (reference sequence). The CDR3 region is CAWSVFTDMNTEAFF. Written as DNA, the CDR3 is TGTGCCTGGAGTGTCTTTACAGACATGAACACTGAAGCTTTCTTT.

CDR3 loop: CAIRETGFTGELFF. The DNA for the CDR3 is TGTGCCATCAGAGAAACAGGCTTTACCGGGGAGCTGTTTTTT. V is TRBV10-3 and J is TRBJ2-2, with a tentative D call TRBD1 (5 bases). The CDR3 runs 14 residues. CDR1 and CDR2 from the germline V gene are ENHRY and SYGVKD. Trimming removed 6 bases at V and 5 bases at J, with 13 bases between.

This chain connects TRBV5-4 to TRBJ1-4, with TRBD1 identical over 10 bases. Germline V gene data show CDR1 as SGHNT and CDR2 as YYREEE (reference sequence). J gave up 5 bases and V 3 bases, and 7 bases lay outside the gene matches. The CDR3 sequence is 16 residues long. CDR3 sequence: CASSSFPGQGNEKLFF. CDR3 sequence (DNA): TGTGCCAGCAGCTCTTTTCCGGGACAGGGGAATGAAAAACTGTTTTTT. Drawing the rest from reference TRBV5-4 and TRBJ1-4, the complete variable domain is ETGVTQSPTHLIKTRGQQVTLRCSSQSGHNTVSWYQQALGQGPQFIFQYYREEENGRGNFPPRFSGLQFPNYSSELNVNALELDDSALYLCASSSFPGQGNEKLFFGSGTQLSVL.

V is TRBV7-8 and J is TRBJ2-3; D perhaps matches TRBD1 (5 bases). Germline CDR1 reads SGHVS; CDR2 reads FQNEAQ. V gave up 5 bases and J gave up 1 base, with 13 bases separating them. This CDR3 region has 15 residues. CDR3 coding DNA: TGTGCCAGCAGCATAAACAGGCCGGGCACAGATACGCAGTATTTT. This sequence encodes CASSINRPGTDTQYF.

This chain uses TRBV6-5 with TRBJ2-7; TRBD2 aligns across 9 bases. Trimming at V came to 6 bases and at J to 5 bases, leaving 11 bases not matched to a gene. Germline values: CDR1 MNHEY, CDR2 SVGAGI. The CDR3 extends over 15 amino acids. The CDR3 DNA sequence: TGTGCCAGCAGGCCACTGGCTAGCGGGATGAACGAGCAGTACTTC. Translating it yields CASRPLASGMNEQYF.

The chain combines TRBV6-1 with TRBJ1-5; D gene ambiguous. Per germline, CDR1 MNHNS and CDR2 SASEGT. CDR3 size: 15 residues. Trimming took 2 bases from V and 0 from J, leaving 8 bases between them. CDR3 protein: CASSEPDYSNQPQHF. The CDR3 region has the DNA TGTGCCAGCAGTGAACCGGACTATAGCAATCAGCCCCAGCATTTT.

This clone appeared a single time. CDR3 region: CASSWEGPHNEQFF. CDR3 coding DNA: TGTGCCAGTAGTTGGGAGGGGCCACACAATGAGCAGTTCTTC. The chain carries TRBV19 and TRBJ2-1; 7 nucleotides align to TRBD2. The V gene end was trimmed by 5 bases and the J gene end by 5 bases; junction bases not matched to a gene: 6. CDR1 and CDR2 (germline): LNHDA, SQIVND (reference sequence). The CDR3 consists of 14 residues.

Here the CDR3 reads CASRGGPGNTIYF. CDR3 DNA sequence: TGTGCCAGCAGGGGGGGACCTGGAAACACCATATATTTT. The genes are TRBV9 and TRBJ1-3; possibly TRBD1 for D (5 bases). Germline V gives CDR1 SGDLS, CDR2 YYNGEE. The CDR3 runs to 13 residues. Trimming cost V 5 bases and J 2 bases, with 8 bases left between them.

The chain carries TRBV7-3 and TRBJ2-1; D is undetermined. The CDR3 runs to 12 residues. V was clipped by 2 bases and J by 8 bases, with 7 bases between them. The V gene's germline CDR1 is SGHTA and CDR2 FQGTGA. CDR3 DNA: TGTGCCAGCAGCTTATACTTGGATGAGCAGTTCTTC. It encodes CASSLYLDEQFF.

The CDR3 nucleotides read TGTGCCAGCCGGGTAGCGGGGGGGCAAGGTGAGCAGTTCTTC. Translating gives CASRVAGGQGEQFF. V and J are TRBV6-4 and TRBJ2-1, with 11 bases identical to TRBD2. This CDR3 comprises 14 residues. The J segment lost 9 bases and the V segment lost 8 bases, leaving 9 bases of the junction unmatched. Germline V gene sequence: CDR1 MRHNA, CDR2 SNTAGT.

The chain carries TRBV9 and TRBJ1-2, with D hard to call. Between the trimmed V and J ends, which lost 3 bases and 8 bases, there was a span of 8 bases. Germline CDR1 reads SGDLS; CDR2 reads YYNGEE. CDR3 size: 11 residues. Here the CDR3 reads CASSAPRGYTF. CDR3 nucleotide sequence: TGTGCCAGCAGCGCTCCGAGGGGCTACACCTTC.

V is TRBV18 and J is TRBJ2-7; D might be TRBD2 (5 bases). The CDR3 runs 14 residues. Trimming shortened V by 0 bases and J by 5 bases, and 11 bases separated the two germline ends. The germline CDR1 and CDR2 sequences are KGHSH and LQKENI. The DNA for the CDR3 is TGTGCCAGCTCACCACCAAGGCTAGCCGACGAGCAGTACTTC. It translates to CASSPPRLADEQYF.

This rearrangement joins TRBV5-1 to TRBJ2-1, with 10 positions matching TRBD1. In germline, CDR1 is SGHRS, CDR2 YFSETQ. The CDR3 is 15 residues long. V lost 3 bases and J lost 9; bases outside the gene matches: 9. This CDR3 is CASSSGTGDGSEQFF. CDR3 bases: TGCGCCAGCAGCTCCGGGACAGGGGACGGGAGTGAGCAGTTCTTC.

The chain combines TRBV6-1 with TRBJ2-3, with TRBD2 matching 7 bases. There are 15 residues in the CDR3. Losses at the gene ends were 5 bases for V and 0 bases for J; bases not matched to a gene: 5. CDR1 and CDR2 (germline): MNHNS, SASEGT. DNA of the CDR3: TGTGCCAGCAGTTTGAGGCGGGGGAGCACAGATACGCAGTATTTT. It is translated as CASSLRRGSTDTQYF.

The gene calls are TRBV19 and TRBJ1-5, with D unclear. The length of the CDR3 is 15 residues. Germline V gene data show CDR1 as LNHDA and CDR2 as SQIVND (reference sequence). V lost 7 bases, J lost 3 bases, and 16 bases lay in between. CDR3 bases: TGTGCCAGTATGTTTTTGGAGGGCCTCAATCAGCCCCAGCATTTT. Its translation: CASMFLEGLNQPQHF.

This clone has a single count. This chain joins TRBV7-6 and TRBJ2-2, with 10 bases fitting TRBD2. Germline V CDR1 and CDR2: SGHVS, FNYEAQ. The CDR3 has 17 residues. Losses at the gene ends were 1 base for V and 6 bases for J; bases not matched to a gene: 8. The CDR3 bases are TGTGCCAGCAGCTTAGATCCAGCGGGAGGGCCAGCCGGGGAGCTGTTTTTT. Translated, it gives CASSLDPAGGPAGELFF.

This rearrangement joins TRBV2 to TRBJ1-5; TRBD1 might be the D (5 bases). The CDR3 extends over 14 amino acids. The germline V gene encodes CDR1 SNHLY and CDR2 FYNNEI. V dropped 6 bases and J dropped 0 bases, with 9 bases sitting between them. The CDR3 nucleotides read TGTGCCAGCAGAACAGGACATAGCAATCAGCCCCAGCATTTT. This sequence encodes CASRTGHSNQPQHF.

This clone was counted a few times. The chain couples TRBV6-4 to TRBJ2-2; 13 bases agree with TRBD2. Germline CDR1 is MRHNA and CDR2 is SNTAGT. V lost 0 bases to trimming and J lost 6 bases; unmatched junction nucleotides: 1. The CDR3 is 16 amino acids. CDR3 DNA: TGTGCCAGCAGTGACTCAGGGACTAGCGGGGCCGGGGAGCTGTTTTTT. Protein sequence: CASSDSGTSGAGELFF.

This chain joins TRBV6-6 and TRBJ1-1; D remains ambiguous. Germline loops: CDR1 MNHNY, CDR2 SVGAGI (reference sequence). The CDR3 runs to 11 residues. CDR3 in amino acids: CVLGRNTEAFF. The CDR3 DNA follows: TGTGTTTTGGGGAGGAACACTGAAGCTTTCTTT.

This clone was counted once. This rearrangement joins TRBV10-3 to TRBJ1-4, with D tentatively TRBD1 (5 bases). From germline, CDR1 is ENHRY and CDR2 SYGVKD. V was cut by 5 bases and J by 2 bases, with 15 bases left in between. The CDR3 is 16 amino acids. CDR3 loop: CAISQAGRSTNEKLFF. The CDR3 DNA is TGTGCCATCAGTCAGGCAGGGAGGTCTACTAATGAAAAACTGTTTTTT.